The clone carrying this T cell receptor (beta chain) has only one observation. Assay: immunoSEQ multiplex PCR; the TCRdb copy retains only in-frame clones and omits some. Of over 90,000 clones detected, 95% appear once; the ten largest clones hold 0.2% to 0.25%. The sample originates from a study of technical replicates of blood from four donors. CDR3 length: 16 residues. The ends lost 4 bases at V and 2 bases at J; junction bases unmatched: 7. Germline lookup yields CDR1 GTSNPN and CDR2 SVGIG (reference sequence). The receptor comes from a human donor in good health. Sequenced material: T cells isolated from PBMCs. V gene TRBV30 combines with J gene TRBJ2-6; 8 positions match TRBD1. Here the CDR3 reads CAWTLRGQAGANVLTF. Written as DNA, the CDR3 is TGTGCCTGGACACTCAGGGGGCAGGCTGGGGCCAACGTCCTGACTTTC.